The clone carrying this T cell receptor (beta chain) was observed a single time. Method: immunoSEQ multiplex PCR; TCRdb's copy keeps in-frame clones and lacks some. This table has fewer than 85,000 clones, approximately 80% appearing once. CDR1 and CDR2 (germline): SQVTM, ANQGSEA. V lost 0 bases and J lost 2, with 13 bases in between. This CDR3 region has 15 residues. These data come from a study of blood T cell repertoires in COVID-19. Sequenced material: peripheral blood. The clonotype originates from a man between 65 and 79 years old with COVID-19, enrolled during active disease. V is TRBV29-1 and J is TRBJ1-1; D possibly corresponds to TRBD1 (5 bases). CDR3 loop: CSVEDGAILNTEAFF. The CDR3 nucleotides are TGCAGCGTTGAAGATGGGGCGATCCTCAACACTGAAGCTTTCTTT.